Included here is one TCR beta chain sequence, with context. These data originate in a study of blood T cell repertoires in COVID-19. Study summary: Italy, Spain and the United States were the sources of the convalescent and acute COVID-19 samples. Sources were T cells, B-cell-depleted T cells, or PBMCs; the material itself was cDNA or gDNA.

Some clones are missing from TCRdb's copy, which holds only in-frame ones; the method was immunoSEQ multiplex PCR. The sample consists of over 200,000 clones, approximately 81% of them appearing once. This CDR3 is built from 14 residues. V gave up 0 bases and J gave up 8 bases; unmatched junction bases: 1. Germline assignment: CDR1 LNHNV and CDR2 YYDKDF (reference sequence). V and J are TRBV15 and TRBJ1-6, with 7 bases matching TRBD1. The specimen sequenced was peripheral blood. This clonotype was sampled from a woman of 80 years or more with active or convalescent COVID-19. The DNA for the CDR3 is TGTGCCACCAGCAGAGATCAGGGGGATTCACCCCTCCACTTT. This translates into CATSRDQGDSPLHF.